Below are 30 T cell receptor beta chains sequenced from a single sample in a study of blood T cell repertoires in COVID-19. Sequencing used immunoSEQ multiplex PCR; TCRdb keeps in-frame clones, though not all of them. The table shows around 140,000 clones, with 80% to 90% occurring only once. Specimen: peripheral blood. All receptors derive from a man aged 50-60 years who had recovered from COVID-19.

This rearrangement joins TRBV5-1 to TRBJ2-7, with TRBD1 identical over 9 bases. Germline V gene sequence: CDR1 SGHRS, CDR2 YFSETQ. The length of the CDR3 is 12 residues. After removal of 4 bases from V and 9 bases from J, the junction contained 5 bases not matched to a gene. For the CDR3, the DNA is TGCGCCAGCAGCGAGACAGGGGGAGTGCAGTACTTC. It codes for CASSETGGVQYF.

The genes are TRBV7-5 and TRBJ1-2; the table calls TRBD1, which could not be checked here. TRBV7-5 counts as a pseudogene. The CDR3 is made up of 12 amino acids. This chain's CDR3 is CARSRDIYGYTF. The DNA for the CDR3 is TGTGCCAGAAGCCGGGACATCTATGGCTACACCTTC.

In this sample, this clone turned up once. V gene TRBV7-9 combines with J gene TRBJ2-7; D ambiguous. Looked up from germline, CDR1 is SEHNR and CDR2 is FQNEAQ (reference sequence). V was cut by 6 bases and J by 7 bases, with 10 bases left in between. This CDR3 region has 11 residues. CDR3 protein: CASSNPREQYF. The CDR3 DNA reads TGTGCCAGCAGTAACCCTCGGGAGCAGTACTTC.

V gene TRBV29-1 combines with J gene TRBJ1-2, with D unclear. V lost 4 bases to trimming and J lost 7 bases, with 10 bases between them. This CDR3 contains 11 residues. Germline CDR1 and CDR2: SQVTM and ANQGSEA. In DNA, the CDR3 is TGCAGCGTTGTCCACTCGTTTGGCTACACCTTC. Protein product: CSVVHSFGYTF.

V usage is TRBV2 and J usage is TRBJ2-7; D perhaps matches TRBD1 (6 bases). The germline V and J ends were trimmed by 6 bases and 0 bases, with 15 bases remaining between them. There are 15 residues in the CDR3. CDR1 SNHLY and CDR2 FYNNEI come from the germline V gene. The CDR3 nucleotides read TGTGCCAGCAGCCCAACGGGGACATACTCCTACGAGCAGTACTTC. As protein: CASSPTGTYSYEQYF.

V and J are TRBV7-8 and TRBJ2-3; 7 nucleotides match TRBD2. The J segment lost 2 bases and the V segment lost 7 bases, leaving 15 bases of the junction unmatched. The CDR3 spans 17 residues. CDR1 SGHVS and CDR2 FQNEAQ come from the germline V gene. CDR3: CASNPTRVAGVTDTQYF. CDR3 in DNA: TGTGCCAGCAACCCGACTCGCGTTGCGGGGGTCACAGATACGCAGTATTTT.

The rearrangement joins TRBV6-4 to TRBJ2-5, with D possibly being TRBD2 (6 bases). Germline V CDR1 and CDR2: MRHNA, SNTAGT. The CDR3 contains 15 residues. Between the trimmed V and J ends, which lost 3 bases and 5 bases, there was a span of 16 bases. The DNA of the CDR3 is TGTGCCAGCAGTGAATGGCGGGGATGGAGGGAGACCCAGTACTTC. Its protein product is CASSEWRGWRETQYF.

The rearrangement uses TRBV27 and TRBJ1-2; TRBD1 matches at 7 bases. Germline assignment: CDR1 MNHEY and CDR2 SMNVEV (reference sequence). V was clipped by 4 bases and J by 4 bases; unmatched bases: 9. CDR3 length: 15 amino acids. This CDR3 reads CASSSPTAGGYGYTF. Here the CDR3 DNA reads TGTGCCAGCAGTTCTCCGACGGCAGGGGGCTATGGCTACACCTTC.

V is TRBV9 and J is TRBJ2-5; D remains ambiguous. This CDR3 contains 15 residues. The V gene lost 0 bases and the J gene lost 3 bases, with 12 bases spanning the gap. Germline CDR1 reads SGDLS; CDR2 reads YYNGEE. The CDR3 DNA reads as TGTGCCAGCAGCGTAGTCTCGTGGCCGAAAGAGACCCAGTACTTC. Protein product: CASSVVSWPKETQYF.

This chain connects TRBV28 to TRBJ1-2; TRBD1 matches 9 bases. With V trimmed by 9 bases and J by 2 bases, 7 bases remained unmatched. The germline V gene has CDR1 MDHEN and CDR2 SYDVKM. The CDR3 spans 14 residues. For the CDR3, the DNA is TGTGCCAGTTCCAGGACAGGGGCAAACTATGGCTACACCTTC. This sequence encodes CASSRTGANYGYTF.

The chain combines TRBV7-6 with TRBJ2-1; unclear D gene. CDR3 length equals 16 residues. The V gene's germline CDR1 is SGHVS and CDR2 FNYEAQ. V lost 2 bases and J 4 bases, leaving 15 bases between the germline ends. DNA of the CDR3: TGTGCCAGCAGCTTATCCTACGGTAGGAGTTACAATGAGCAGTTCTTC. This sequence encodes CASSLSYGRSYNEQFF.

The chain recombines TRBV6-6 with TRBJ1-5; no clear D gene. There are 13 residues in the CDR3. Trimming took 0 bases from V and 4 from J, leaving 4 bases between them. Germline V CDR1 and CDR2: MNHNY, SVGAGI (reference sequence). The CDR3 nucleotides are TGTGCCAGCAGTTACTCCATTAATCAGCCCCAGCATTTT. Protein: CASSYSINQPQHF.

This chain connects TRBV7-2 to TRBJ2-7, with D possibly matching TRBD1 (5 bases). Trimming removed 5 bases from V and 0 bases from J, with 11 bases in between. The germline CDR1 and CDR2 sequences are SGHTA and FQGNSA. The CDR3 spans 14 residues. In nucleotides, the CDR3 is TGTGCCAGCAGCATCCGACAGAGCTCCTACGAGCAGTACTTC. It is translated as CASSIRQSSYEQYF.

The chain uses TRBV2 and TRBJ2-1; unclear D gene. Germline CDR1 reads SNHLY; CDR2 reads FYNNEI. The CDR3 consists of 14 residues. V was clipped by 8 bases and J by 6 bases, with 17 bases between them. CDR3 sequence: CASGLIGSSNEQFF. The DNA for the CDR3 is TGTGCCAGCGGCCTTATAGGCTCTAGCAATGAGCAGTTCTTC.

The chain joins TRBV18 to TRBJ2-2, with D maybe TRBD1 (6 bases). CDR1 is KGHSH and CDR2 is LQKENI in the germline V gene. The CDR3 contains 15 residues. V was cut by 3 bases and J by 2 bases, with 10 bases left in between. The CDR3 loop reads CASSPRTANTGELFF. CDR3 DNA sequence: TGTGCCAGCTCACCCAGGACAGCAAACACCGGGGAGCTGTTTTTT.

This clone was detected only a few times. The chain employs TRBV6-6 and TRBJ1-3; D is perhaps TRBD1 (6 bases). The ends were cut back, 2 bases at V and 4 bases at J, with 9 bases in the middle. CDR3 size: 14 residues. Germline V gene data show CDR1 as MNHNY and CDR2 as SVGAGI (reference sequence). The CDR3 DNA follows: TGTGCCAGCAGTTACGAGGGGGTCGGAAACACCATATATTTT. It encodes CASSYEGVGNTIYF.

This clone was observed once. This chain connects TRBV7-8 to TRBJ1-5; D may be TRBD1 (5 bases). Trimming took off 2 bases at V and 4 bases at J, with 12 bases between the two ends. The length of the CDR3 is 15 residues. CDR1 is SGHVS and CDR2 is FQNEAQ in the germline V gene. The CDR3 region has the DNA TGTGCCAGCAGCTTAAATCCGGGGGGAAATCAGCCCCAGCATTTT. It encodes CASSLNPGGNQPQHF.

This clone has just one count. V usage is TRBV4-3 and J usage is TRBJ2-2; 10 bases are shared with TRBD2. The V and J ends lost 0 bases and 2 bases, in that order; junction bases with no gene match: 6. The CDR3 length is 18 residues. Germline CDR1 LGHNA, CDR2 YSLEER. The chain's CDR3 is CASSQDLVAGGNTGELFF. CDR3 in DNA: TGCGCCAGCAGCCAAGATCTTGTAGCGGGGGGCAACACCGGGGAGCTGTTTTTT.

The chain combines TRBV3-1 (or the pseudogene TRBV3-2) with TRBJ1-5; no reliable D call. V was pared by 5 bases and J by 0 bases, with 8 bases between. Per the germline V gene, CDR1 is LGHDT and CDR2 is YNNKEL (reference sequence). This CDR3 has 14 amino acids. CDR3 amino acids: CASSKAGSNQPQHF. As DNA, the CDR3 is TGTGCCAGCAGCAAGGCGGGTAGCAATCAGCCCCAGCATTTT.

This chain joins TRBV29-1 and TRBJ1-2; 7 bases fit TRBD1. This CDR3 is built from 12 residues. Germline trimming cut 7 bases from V and 5 bases from J; bases unmatched to any gene: 7. Germline loops: CDR1 SQVTM, CDR2 ANQGSEA. The chain's CDR3 is CSEGTVEYGYTF. The CDR3 DNA sequence: TGCAGCGAGGGGACAGTTGAGTATGGCTACACCTTC.

The gene calls are TRBV13 and TRBJ2-7; maybe TRBD2 (5 bases). V dropped 5 bases and J dropped 0 bases, with 5 bases sitting between them. The germline CDR1 and CDR2 sequences are PRHDT and FYEKMQ (reference sequence). This CDR3 contains 12 residues. The CDR3 spells CASSGSSYEQYF. In nucleotides, the CDR3 is TGTGCCAGCAGCGGGAGCTCCTACGAGCAGTACTTC.

Only one count was recorded for this clone. The rearrangement links TRBV5-1 to TRBJ2-1; TRBD2 is a possible D gene (6 bases). The CDR3 sequence is 16 residues long. The germline CDR1 and CDR2 sequences are SGHRS and YFSETQ. The ends were cut back, 7 bases at V and 0 bases at J, with 17 bases in the middle. CDR3 in amino acids: CASYPRGSSSYNEQFF. CDR3 nucleotides: TGCGCCAGCTACCCCCGGGGGTCCAGCTCCTACAATGAGCAGTTCTTC.

The chain carries TRBV25-1 and TRBJ2-5; 10 bases align to TRBD1. V lost 6 bases, J lost 5 bases, and 9 bases stayed unmatched. Germline CDR1 MGHDK, CDR2 SYGVNS. This CDR3 has 15 amino acids. CDR3 coding DNA: TGTGCCAGCAGCTTCATGGGACAGGGGTGGGAGACCCAGTACTTC. This translates into CASSFMGQGWETQYF.

The V call is TRBV7-2, the J call TRBJ1-2; D is perhaps TRBD1 (6 bases). V lost 5 bases to trimming and J lost 5 bases, with 24 bases between them. Germline V gives CDR1 SGHTA, CDR2 FQGNSA. The CDR3 has 17 amino acids. In DNA form, the CDR3 reads TGTGCCAGCAGCCAGGACAGTCTCCAAGGGCCTCTATATGGCTACACCTTC. Protein: CASSQDSLQGPLYGYTF. Drawing the rest from reference TRBV7-2 and TRBJ1-2, the complete variable domain is GAGVSQSPSNKVTEKGKDVELRCDPISGHTALYWYRQSLGQGLEFLIYFQGNSAPDKSGLPSDRFSAERTGGSVSTLTIQRTQQEDSAVYLCASSQDSLQGPLYGYTFGSGTRLTVV.

This sequence joins TRBV3-1 (or the pseudogene TRBV3-2) and TRBJ1-1; 11 nucleotides align to TRBD1. V was pared by 4 bases and J by 3 bases, with 7 bases of the junction left unmatched. CDR1 is LGHDT, CDR2 YNNKEL, per germline (reference sequence). This CDR3 has 16 amino acids. The CDR3 coding sequence is TGTGCCAGCAGCCCTTACCGGGACAGGGGGGACACTGAAGCTTTCTTT. Residues: CASSPYRDRGDTEAFF.

This sequence joins TRBV6-2 or TRBV6-3 and TRBJ2-7; 10 nucleotides align to TRBD1. The germline CDR1 and CDR2 sequences are MNHEY and SVGEGT. The CDR3 is made up of 15 amino acids. V gave up 6 bases and J gave up 3 bases; unmatched junction bases: 8. This CDR3 is CASSIDGTGDYEQYF. The CDR3 DNA reads TGTGCCAGCAGCATCGACGGGACAGGGGACTACGAGCAGTACTTC.

The chain uses TRBV19 and TRBJ2-2, with 10 bases that match TRBD1. The CDR3 spans 15 residues. V dropped 6 bases and J dropped 3; count of bases not matched to a gene: 4. The V gene's germline CDR1 is LNHDA and CDR2 SQIVND (reference sequence). Written as DNA, the CDR3 is TGTGCCAGTAGACGGGGACAGGGGTACACCGGGGAGCTGTTTTTT. It is translated as CASRRGQGYTGELFF.

V is TRBV4-1 and J is TRBJ2-5, with 8 bases identical to TRBD2. The trim removed 0 bases at V and 5 bases at J, leaving 8 bases unmatched. Per the germline V gene, CDR1 is MGHRA and CDR2 is YSYEKL. The CDR3 sequence is 16 residues long. CDR3 nucleotide sequence: TGCGCCAGCAGCCAAGAGGGTCGGGGGGGCATGGAGACCCAGTACTTC. Encoded protein: CASSQEGRGGMETQYF.

The chain is built from TRBV6-2 or TRBV6-3 and TRBJ2-2; D possibly corresponds to TRBD2 (5 bases). The germline V and J ends were trimmed by 5 bases and 7 bases, with 14 bases remaining between them. In germline, CDR1 is MNHEY, CDR2 SVGEGT. This CDR3 is 14 amino acids long. The CDR3 DNA follows: TGTGCCAGCAGTAGACTAACAAGTCTCGGGGAGCTGTTTTTT. Its translation: CASSRLTSLGELFF.

This chain links TRBV2 with TRBJ2-5, with D possibly being TRBD1 (6 bases). Per the germline V gene, CDR1 is SNHLY and CDR2 is FYNNEI. The CDR3 has 15 amino acids. Trimming removed 7 bases from V and 4 bases from J, with 19 bases in between. CDR3 loop: CASTEDRGIGETQYF. The CDR3 DNA reads as TGTGCCAGCACTGAGGACAGAGGAATAGGAGAGACCCAGTACTTC.